The clone carrying this T cell receptor (beta chain) was seen a handful of times. These data are taken from a study of cytomegalovirus exposure and HLA in healthy donors. This CDR3 has 12 amino acids. Germline values: CDR1 MNHEY, CDR2 SVGAGI. V shed 5 bases and J shed 9 bases, with 11 bases lying between them. Primers: 60 Vbeta forward and 13 Jbeta reverse. The data were produced by immunoSEQ multiplex PCR, yet TCRdb's version contains in-frame clones alone and is incomplete. This table has over 75,000 clones, about nine tenths appearing once. The sequenced sample was PBMCs. The sequence derives from a man aged 25-40 years in good health and CMV-seropositive. V usage is TRBV6-5 and J usage is TRBJ2-1; tentatively, D is TRBD2 (6 bases). CDR3 sequence reads: CASSRDFSEQFF. CDR3 DNA sequence: TGTGCCAGCAGTCGGGACTTCAGTGAGCAGTTCTTC.